The clone carrying this T cell receptor (beta chain) showed up just once. The data belong to a study of blood T cell repertoires in COVID-19. Study at large: COVID-19 samples from acute and convalescent phases originated in the United States, Italy and Spain. The analysed material was cDNA or gDNA that came from T cells, B-cell-depleted T cells, or PBMCs.

Original analysis: Reference gene primer amplification gave estimated nucleated cell counts. Here immunoSEQ multiplex PCR was the method, and the copy in TCRdb shows in-frame clones only, minus some. The DNA was the basis for D and trimming; V, J and clone size are from that table. The sample shows approximately 97,000 clones, around 82% of them seen only once. The sequence was obtained from a human donor in a cohort sampled during active COVID-19. Material: peripheral blood.

CDR3 loop: CASSLIPGVAGVEQFF. CDR3 coding DNA: TGTGCCAGCAGTTTAATCCCAGGGGTAGCGGGGGTAGAGCAGTTCTTC. The rearrangement links TRBV27 to TRBJ2-1, with 9 bases fitting TRBD2. The V gene's germline CDR1 is MNHEY and CDR2 SMNVEV (reference sequence). The CDR3 is 16 residues long. V lost 2 bases to trimming and J lost 10 bases; unmatched junction nucleotides: 12.